These 2 T cell receptor beta chains were sequenced from one sample in a study of blood T cell repertoires in COVID-19. Sequencing was performed with immunoSEQ multiplex PCR; in TCRdb, only in-frame clones are kept and a portion is missing. This repertoire shows 200,000 to 250,000 clones, roughly 90% found once; its top ten account for 6.2%. The sample comprised peripheral blood. The source is a man aged 55 to 69 with acute or convalescent COVID-19.

The chain has TRBV6-2 or TRBV6-3 and TRBJ1-5, with 8 bases lining up with TRBD1. Unmatched junction bases numbered 6, after V lost 5 bases and J lost 6 bases. Germline-derived CDR1 and CDR2 are MNHEY and SVGEGT. CDR3 length: 14 amino acids. In DNA form, the CDR3 reads TGTGCCAGCAGTCCCCTCAGGGGGCCTCAGCCCCAGCATTTT. Amino acids: CASSPLRGPQPQHF.

The chain recombines TRBV3-1 (or the pseudogene TRBV3-2) with TRBJ2-3; 8 nucleotides match TRBD1. V lost 4 bases to trimming and J lost 5 bases; unmatched junction nucleotides: 11. Germline V gives CDR1 LGHDT, CDR2 YNNKEL (reference sequence). The CDR3 covers 16 residues. CDR3 residues: CASSPKATGVKDTQYF. The CDR3 nucleotides read TGTGCCAGCAGCCCTAAGGCGACAGGGGTCAAAGATACGCAGTATTTT.